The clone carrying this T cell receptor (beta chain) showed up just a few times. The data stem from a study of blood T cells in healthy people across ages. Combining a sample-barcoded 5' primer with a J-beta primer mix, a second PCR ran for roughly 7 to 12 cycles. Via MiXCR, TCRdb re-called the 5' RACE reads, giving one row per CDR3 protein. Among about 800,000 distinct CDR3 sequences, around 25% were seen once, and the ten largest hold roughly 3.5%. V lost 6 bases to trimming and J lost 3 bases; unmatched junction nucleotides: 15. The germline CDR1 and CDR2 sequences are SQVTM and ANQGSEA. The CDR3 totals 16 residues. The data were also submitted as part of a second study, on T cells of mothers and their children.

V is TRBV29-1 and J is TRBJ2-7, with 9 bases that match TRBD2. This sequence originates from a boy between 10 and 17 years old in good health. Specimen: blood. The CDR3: CSVVAGGRAGDYEQYF. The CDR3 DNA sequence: TGCAGCGTCGTAGCCGGCGGGAGGGCCGGAGACTACGAGCAGTACTTC.